This paragraph reports one T cell receptor beta chain. Per the study methods: Counts of nucleated cells, estimated from reference gene primer amplification, were obtained. Some clones are missing from TCRdb's copy, which holds only in-frame ones; the method was immunoSEQ multiplex PCR. The V and J calls and the clone size are those of that table, but D and trimming were determined from the DNA. The profile shows about 190,000 clones, roughly nine tenths of them singletons. The sample originates from a study of blood T cell repertoires in COVID-19. Turning to the study itself: Collection of acute and convalescent COVID-19 samples took place in the United States, Italy and Spain. Sample material is recorded as cDNA or gDNA derived from T cells, B-cell-depleted T cells, or PBMCs.

CDR3 length: 14 residues. Trimming took 7 bases from V and 11 from J; bases not matched to a gene: 13. Germline V CDR1 and CDR2: SNHLY, FYNNEI. This receptor was obtained from a man between 25 and 39 years old with acute or convalescent COVID-19. The rearrangement joins TRBV2 to TRBJ2-7; 11 nucleotides line up with TRBD2. The sample consisted of peripheral blood. The CDR3 nucleotides are TGTGCCAGCACCCTAAGCGGGCTAGCGGGAGGCAAGTACTTC. Its protein is CASTLSGLAGGKYF.